Below, 30 T cell receptor beta chains from the same sample are listed, as sequenced in a study of T cells of healthy individuals. In TCRdb, the 5' RACE reads were re-called with MiXCR into one record per CDR3 protein. The data hold about 96,000 distinct CDR3 sequences, with under 20% observed a single time. The receptors stem from a human donor in good health.

The V and J genes are TRBV20-1 and TRBJ2-1; 7 nucleotides line up with TRBD1. The CDR3 covers 14 residues. CDR1 and CDR2 from the germline V gene are DFQATT and SNEGSKA (reference sequence). V shed 5 bases, J shed 2 bases, and the junction held 6 bases outside the gene matches. Written as DNA, the CDR3 is TGCAGTGCTCCCACGGGGACAGCCTACAATGAGCAGTTCTTC. Its protein product is CSAPTGTAYNEQFF.

The V gene is TRBV4-2, the J gene TRBJ2-1; D unclear. There are 15 residues in the CDR3. The V and J ends lost 0 bases and 3 bases respectively, with 9 bases between them. Germline lookup yields CDR1 LGHNA and CDR2 YNFKEQ. CDR3 sequence (DNA): TGTGCCAGCAGCCAAGAAACGGCGGTCTACAATGAGCAGTTCTTC. Its protein product is CASSQETAVYNEQFF.

This clonotype was counted a single time. The genes are TRBV9 and TRBJ2-3; 7 bases are shared with TRBD1. J was trimmed by 2 bases and V by 0 bases; bases with no gene match: 3. The CDR3 length is 15 residues. Germline V gene data show CDR1 as SGDLS and CDR2 as YYNGEE. DNA for the CDR3: TGTGCCAGCAGCGTAGAGGGACAGAACACAGATACGCAGTATTTT. This codes for CASSVEGQNTDTQYF.

The rearrangement links TRBV6-2 or TRBV6-3 to TRBJ2-5; no clear D. V was pared by 8 bases and J by 10 bases, with 14 bases between. Per germline, CDR1 MNHEY and CDR2 SVGEGT. The CDR3 is 11 residues long. CDR3 region: CASSAQVGQYF. CDR3 nucleotides: TGTGCCAGCTCCGCCCAGGTGGGCCAGTACTTC.

The chain couples TRBV28 to TRBJ1-5, with 9 bases matching TRBD1. Germline V gene lookup returns CDR1 MDHEN and CDR2 SYDVKM. This CDR3 spans 18 amino acids. V lost 7 bases and J lost 0; bases outside the gene matches: 13. The CDR3 loop reads CASKDLGTGTYSNQPQHF. For the CDR3, the DNA is TGTGCCAGCAAAGATCTCGGGACAGGGACATATAGCAATCAGCCCCAGCATTTT.

The V and J genes are TRBV5-1 and TRBJ2-5; tentatively, D is TRBD1 (5 bases). This CDR3 has 15 residues. The germline V gene encodes CDR1 SGHRS and CDR2 YFSETQ. Trimming left V 4 bases short and J 1 base short, with 14 bases between. The CDR3 reads CASSGNTGTQETQYF. The CDR3 nucleotides read TGCGCCAGCAGCGGGAATACAGGAACCCAAGAGACCCAGTACTTC.

This clonotype was picked up many times. The DNA is left out, because the CDR3 cannot be placed on it with certainty; the CDR3 is given as TCRdb lists it. The V and J genes are TRBV7-2 and TRBJ2-7; the table's D call, TRBD2, was not checked against the DNA. The germline CDR1 and CDR2 sequences are SGHTA and FQGNSA. The CDR3 sequence runs 15 residues, both termini included. CDR3 loop: CASSSSDGLGLGQYF.

The chain carries TRBV7-8 and TRBJ1-2; a possible D gene is TRBD1 (5 bases). Deletions cut 2 bases from V and 2 bases from J, with 9 bases between. CDR1 is SGHVS, CDR2 FQNEAQ, per germline. This CDR3 region has 14 residues. The chain's CDR3 is CASSLMGGNYGYTF. The DNA for the CDR3 is TGTGCCAGCAGCTTAATGGGGGGGAACTATGGCTACACCTTC.

The rearrangement uses TRBV10-3 and TRBJ2-1; 7 bases are shared with TRBD1. CDR3 size: 14 residues. Germline assignment: CDR1 ENHRY and CDR2 SYGVKD. The J segment lost 6 bases and the V segment lost 1 base, leaving 3 bases of the junction unmatched. The chain's CDR3 is CAISEWTGGNEQFF. In DNA form, the CDR3 reads TGTGCCATCAGTGAGTGGACAGGTGGCAATGAGCAGTTCTTC.

About this clonotype: One base away lies a much larger clone, so this may be a sequencing read error. The CDR3 does not end in the conserved phenylalanine or tryptophan, so this is likely a read error. The gene calls are TRBV10-3 and TRBJ2-1, with 10 bases aligning to TRBD1. This CDR3 region has 14 residues. Per germline, CDR1 ENHRY and CDR2 SYGVKD. V lost 10 bases, J lost 7 bases, and 10 bases stayed unmatched. This CDR3 reads CATYQGTGENEQFL. The CDR3 region has the DNA TGTGCCACCTACCAGGGGACAGGGGAGAATGAGCAGTTCTTG.

The rearrangement joins TRBV15 to TRBJ1-1; D is ambiguous. Germline assignment: CDR1 LNHNV and CDR2 YYDKDF (reference sequence). The CDR3 has 15 residues. The V end was cut by 1 base, the J end by 1 base, with 10 bases between. The CDR3 DNA sequence: TGTGCCACCAGCAGAGTATCAGCTTGGAACACTGAAGCTTTCTTT. Translating gives CATSRVSAWNTEAFF.

Only one count was recorded for this clonotype. A read error may explain this, as a much larger clone is one base away. The gene calls are TRBV29-1 and TRBJ1-6; TRBD1 agrees at 7 bases. Germline-derived CDR1 and CDR2 are SQVTM and ANQGSEA. The J segment lost 8 bases and the V segment lost 0 bases, leaving 13 bases of the junction unmatched. CDR3 length: 17 amino acids. The CDR3 protein is CSVEEGLRQGSDSPLHF. CDR3 in DNA: TGCAGCGTTGAAGAGGGGCTGCGACAGGGAAGCGATTCACCCCTCCACTTT.

This clonotype was counted at least ten times. This sequence joins TRBV7-8 and TRBJ2-2; D ambiguous. V was pared by 7 bases and J by 0 bases, with 15 bases between. The CDR3 runs to 16 residues. Per germline, CDR1 SGHVS and CDR2 FQNEAQ. The CDR3 reads CASKFPPDANTGELFF. CDR3 nucleotide sequence: TGTGCCAGCAAGTTCCCCCCCGACGCGAACACCGGGGAGCTGTTTTTT.

The chain links TRBV28 to TRBJ1-1, with a tentative D call TRBD1 (6 bases). The V end lost 5 bases, the J end lost 2 bases, and 12 bases lay between the germline ends. Germline V gene data show CDR1 as MDHEN and CDR2 as SYDVKM. This CDR3 is 14 amino acids long. Here the CDR3 reads CASSRPGANTEAFF. Written as DNA, the CDR3 is TGTGCCAGCAGTCGACCGGGGGCAAACACTGAAGCTTTCTTT.

The V call is TRBV28, the J call TRBJ2-7; a possible D gene is TRBD1 (6 bases). Trimming shortened V by 5 bases and J by 7 bases, and 24 bases separated the two germline ends. The CDR3 consists of 16 residues. Germline CDR1 is MDHEN and CDR2 is SYDVKM. The DNA of the CDR3 is TGTGCCAGCAGTCCCTGGACAGAAGTCTCTTCGGGGGAGCAGTACTTC. Protein sequence: CASSPWTEVSSGEQYF.

This clonotype was found a few times. The chain joins TRBV3-1 to TRBJ2-7; D ambiguous. The CDR3 covers 12 residues. Between the trimmed V and J ends, which lost 5 bases and 3 bases, there was a span of 8 bases. Germline CDR1 LGHDT, CDR2 YNNKEL (reference sequence). The chain's CDR3 is CASSETHYEQYF. The CDR3 DNA follows: TGTGCCAGCAGCGAAACTCACTACGAGCAGTACTTC.

The table lists this clonotype with a few counts. The rearrangement links TRBV18 to TRBJ2-7, with D possibly being TRBD1 or TRBD2 (7 bases each). V lost 4 bases, J lost 2 bases, and 18 bases lay in between. The CDR3 extends over 16 amino acids. Germline assignment: CDR1 KGHSH and CDR2 LQKENI. As DNA, the CDR3 is TGTGCCAGCTCACGGTCAGGGGGGGGCGATCCCTACGAGCAGTACTTC. Protein: CASSRSGGGDPYEQYF.

In this sample, this clonotype turned up a few times. The chain uses TRBV11-2 and TRBJ2-7; no clear D gene. CDR3 length equals 14 residues. The germline gives CDR1 SGHAT, CDR2 FQNNGV. The germline V and J ends were trimmed by 4 bases and 4 bases, with 14 bases remaining between them. The CDR3 loop is CASSSRKNGYEQYF. CDR3 nucleotide sequence: TGTGCCAGCAGCTCCCGAAAGAACGGATACGAGCAGTACTTC.

The J gene is TRBJ1-2, the V gene TRBV20-1; D unresolved. Trimming left V 5 bases short and J 8 bases short, with 12 bases between. Germline lookup yields CDR1 DFQATT and CDR2 SNEGSKA (reference sequence). The CDR3 totals 11 residues. DNA of the CDR3: TGCAGTGCTGTACCAGGTCACGGCTACACCTTC. Protein sequence: CSAVPGHGYTF.

This clonotype was counted between two and nine times. Sequence at one end of the junction differs from germline and may be a read error. This rearrangement joins TRBV28 to TRBJ2-7; no clear D. This CDR3 comprises 17 residues. From germline, CDR1 is MDHEN and CDR2 SYDVKM. The CDR3, as DNA: TGTGCCAGCAGTTTGAGAACTTGGGATATACATCTTCGGCCGGTCCCCTTC. Translated: CASSLRTWDIHLRPVPF.

This clonotype was detected many times. CDR3 nucleotides: TGTGCCAGCAGCCAAACTTACAATGAGCAGTTCTTC. Translated: CASSQTYNEQFF. V is TRBV4-2 and J is TRBJ2-1; unclear D gene. The V gene's germline CDR1 is LGHNA and CDR2 YNFKEQ. Trimming cost V 2 bases and J 4 bases, with 3 bases left between them. CDR3 length: 12 residues.

The CDR3 nucleotides are TGTGCCAGCTCGCCGGACAGTAATTCACCCCTCCACTTT. This translates into CASSPDSNSPLHF. The chain combines TRBV18 with TRBJ1-6; D might be TRBD1 (6 bases). Per the germline V gene, CDR1 is KGHSH and CDR2 is LQKENI. The CDR3 is 13 residues long. Trimming took 6 bases from V and 6 from J, leaving 9 bases between them. Supplemented by reference TRBV18 and TRBJ1-6, the full variable domain reads NAGVMQNPRHLVRRRGQEARLRCSPMKGHSHVYWYRQLPEEGLKFMVYLQKENIIDESGMPKERFSAEFPKEGPSILRIQQVVRGDSAAYFCASSPDSNSPLHFGNGTRLTVT.

The rearrangement joins TRBV20-1 to TRBJ1-6; 7 positions match TRBD1. The germline CDR1 and CDR2 sequences are DFQATT and SNEGSKA (reference sequence). J lost 7 bases, V lost 6 bases, and 9 bases had no gene match. This CDR3 is built from 14 residues. In DNA, the CDR3 is TGCAGTGCAGCTGACAGGGTCCGGAATTCACCCCTCCACTTT. Its translation: CSAADRVRNSPLHF.

This clonotype has more than one count but fewer than ten. The genes are TRBV7-2 and TRBJ1-3; tentatively, D is TRBD1 (6 bases). The CDR3 contains 16 residues. V dropped 1 base and J dropped 0 bases, with 10 bases sitting between them. Germline-derived CDR1 and CDR2 are SGHTA and FQGNSA. The CDR3 nucleotides are TGTGCCAGCAGCTTAGGGACAGCCCACTCTGGAAACACCATATATTTT. This gives the protein CASSLGTAHSGNTIYF.

The chain carries TRBV29-1 and TRBJ2-6, with D possibly TRBD2 on 6 matching bases. The V end was cut by 3 bases, the J end by 4 bases, with 10 bases between. Germline V lookup: CDR1 SQVTM, CDR2 ANQGSEA. The CDR3 has 14 amino acids. The CDR3 region has the DNA TGCAGCGTTGAGCGGGGAGCAGGGGCCAACGTCCTGACTTTC. It codes for CSVERGAGANVLTF.

This clonotype was counted between two and nine times. The chain couples TRBV6-5 to TRBJ1-2; 10 bases fit TRBD1. CDR1 is MNHEY, CDR2 SVGAGI, per germline. The CDR3 spans 18 residues. J lost 0 bases, V lost 0 bases, and 7 bases had no gene match. CDR3 nucleotides: TGTGCCAGCAGTTACTCCAGAGGACAGGGGGTCACTAACTATGGCTACACCTTC. Encoded protein: CASSYSRGQGVTNYGYTF.

This clonotype was seen ten or more times. J is TRBJ2-1 and V is TRBV25-1, with D maybe TRBD2 (5 bases). The germline V gene has CDR1 MGHDK and CDR2 SYGVNS. This CDR3 has 12 amino acids. V shed 3 bases and J shed 14 bases, with 14 bases lying between them. The CDR3 spells CASSESREPEFF. CDR3 DNA: TGTGCCAGCAGTGAGTCCCGGGAACCGGAGTTCTTC. Variable domain in full (rest from reference TRBV25-1 and TRBJ2-1): EADIYQTPRYLVIGTGKKITLECSQTMGHDKMYWYQQDPGMELHLIHYSYGVNSTEKGDLSSESTVSRIRTEHFPLTLESARPSHTSQYLCASSESREPEFFGPGTRLTVL.

The V gene is TRBV29-1, the J gene TRBJ2-5; D gene uncertain. The V gene lost 7 bases and the J gene lost 5 bases, with 8 bases spanning the gap. Looked up from germline, CDR1 is SQVTM and CDR2 is ANQGSEA. This CDR3 has 10 amino acids. The CDR3, as DNA: TGCAGCGGCGGCGGCGAGACCCAGTACTTC. As protein: CSGGGETQYF.

In this sample, this clonotype turned up a few times. This chain connects TRBV4-1 to TRBJ2-3; 7 nucleotides align to TRBD2. The CDR3 runs 17 residues. The V and J ends lost 3 bases and 1 base, in that order; junction bases with no gene match: 10. The germline CDR1 and CDR2 sequences are MGHRA and YSYEKL. CDR3 DNA sequence: TGCGCCAGCAGCCAGTTCCGAGGGGCGGGAGGCACAGATACGCAGTATTTT. This sequence encodes CASSQFRGAGGTDTQYF.

This clonotype was seen only a few times. A junction end diverges from the germline sequence, so it may reflect a read error. The chain recombines TRBV7-7 with TRBJ2-7; TRBD2 might be the D (6 bases). The CDR3 is made up of 15 amino acids. CDR1 and CDR2 from the germline V gene are SSHAT and FNYEAQ (reference sequence). CDR3 region: CASSLVNRGGSRQYF. CDR3 coding DNA: TGTGCTAGCAGCTTAGTAAACCGAGGAGGGTCTAGGCAGTACTTC.